This T cell receptor (beta chain) was captured by sequencing in a study of T-cell memory formation after mild COVID-19. Turning to the study itself: TCR clusters were largely donor specific. Findings and caveats of the study: There was no confirmation that second-wave clones peaking on day 37 were SARS-CoV-2 specific. Chiefly within CM and EM were the contracting CD4+ clones; CD8+ ones were within EMRA. Within pre-infection memory, some responding clones were found, suggesting cross-reactive memory joined.

Concerning this clonotype: Antigen: not known.

TCRdb re-called the 5' RACE reads through MiXCR, storing one row per CDR3 protein. The sample comprises hundreds of thousands of distinct CDR3 sequences, about 20% of which are singletons, and around 9.2% rests with the top ten. Per germline, CDR1 MNHEY and CDR2 SVGAGI. V was pared by 2 bases and J by 0 bases, with 10 bases between. The CDR3 loop spans 15 amino acids. Source material: PBMCs or a T cell subset sorted from them (not recorded which). This chain uses TRBV6-5 with TRBJ1-1, with D unclear. This TCR was recovered from an adult woman who had mild COVID-19 (a few samples of this study predate the infection). Cell type and time point are not known. CDR3 in amino acids: CASSYVGPMNTEAFF. CDR3 nucleotides: TGTGCCAGCAGTTACGTCGGACCGATGAACACTGAAGCTTTCTTT.